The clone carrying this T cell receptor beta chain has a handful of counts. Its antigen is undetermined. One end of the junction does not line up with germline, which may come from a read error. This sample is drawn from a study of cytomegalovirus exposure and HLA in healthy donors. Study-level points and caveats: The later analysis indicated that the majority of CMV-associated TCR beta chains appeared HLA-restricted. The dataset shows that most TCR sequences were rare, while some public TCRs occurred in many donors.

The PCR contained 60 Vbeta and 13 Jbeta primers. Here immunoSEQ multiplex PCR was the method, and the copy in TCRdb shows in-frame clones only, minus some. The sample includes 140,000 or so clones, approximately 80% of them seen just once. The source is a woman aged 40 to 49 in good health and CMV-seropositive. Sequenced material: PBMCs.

This CDR3 reads CASSPDSNTEAFF. The CDR3 DNA reads TGTGCTAGCAGCCCGGACAGCAACACTGAAGCTTTCTTT. The chain links TRBV7-7 to TRBJ1-1, with D maybe TRBD1 (6 bases). Looked up from germline, CDR1 is SSHAT and CDR2 is FNYEAQ (reference sequence). The CDR3 is 13 residues long.